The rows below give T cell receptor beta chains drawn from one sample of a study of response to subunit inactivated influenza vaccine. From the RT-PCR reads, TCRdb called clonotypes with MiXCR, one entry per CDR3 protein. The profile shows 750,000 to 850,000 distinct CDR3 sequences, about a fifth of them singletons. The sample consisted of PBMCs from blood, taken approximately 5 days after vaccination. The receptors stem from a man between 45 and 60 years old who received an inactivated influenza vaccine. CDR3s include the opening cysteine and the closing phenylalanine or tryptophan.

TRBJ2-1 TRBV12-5 CASGLGAGETQFF
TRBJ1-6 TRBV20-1 CSARAGQGYSPLHF
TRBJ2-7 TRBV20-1 CSARDLTGDYEQYF
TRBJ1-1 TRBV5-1 CASGDSLNTEAFF
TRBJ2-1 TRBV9 CASSVAPGPYNEQFF
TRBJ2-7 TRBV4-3 CASSQEWRLYEQYF
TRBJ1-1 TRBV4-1 CASSQGFIGRWAVEAFF
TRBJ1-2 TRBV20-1 CSAPPGTVNYGYTF
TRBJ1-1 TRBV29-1 CSVASQNTEAFF
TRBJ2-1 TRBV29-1 CSVLSGDYNEQFF
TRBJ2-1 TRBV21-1 CASSIGIGTYNEQFF
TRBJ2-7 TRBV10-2 CASSEHEQYF
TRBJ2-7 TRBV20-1 CSARDHLGTGVWEQYF
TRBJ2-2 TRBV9 CASSGVAGSTGELFF
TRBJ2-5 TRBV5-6 CASSPAAGGGLAQYF
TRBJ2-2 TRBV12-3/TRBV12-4 CASRPQGASTGELFF
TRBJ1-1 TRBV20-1 CSANAFAYGEAFF
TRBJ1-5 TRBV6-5 CASSSLLLKDRGNQPQHF
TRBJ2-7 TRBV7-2 CASSLGVLYEQYF
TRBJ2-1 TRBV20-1 CSAYGLAGTSYNEQFF
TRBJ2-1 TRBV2 CASRTGVGNEQFF
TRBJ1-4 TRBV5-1 CASSLLADRPNEKLFF
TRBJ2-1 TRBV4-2 CASSPYITSGSYNEQFF
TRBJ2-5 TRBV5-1 CASSLATGKETQYF
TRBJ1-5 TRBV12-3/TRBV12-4 CASSRRQGSQPQHF
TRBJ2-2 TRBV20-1 CSAMRGELFF
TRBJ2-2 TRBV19 CASSIRRRDANTGELFF
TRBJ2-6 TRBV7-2 CASSPESAGANVLTF
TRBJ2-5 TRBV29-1 CSVDDSQETQYF
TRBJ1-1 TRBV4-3 CASSQDRGGTEAFF
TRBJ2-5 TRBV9 CASSVGQRDWGETQYF
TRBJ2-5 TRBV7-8 CASYRGGETQYF
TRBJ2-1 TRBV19 CASSIVLGNEQFF
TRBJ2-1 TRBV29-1 CSVGLRGVPYNEQFF